The 11 T cell receptor beta chains presented below share a single source sample, sequenced in a study of blood T cell repertoires in COVID-19. Profiling relied on immunoSEQ multiplex PCR, and the TCRdb table lists in-frame clones only, not all of them. Among just over 300,000 clones, 85% to 90% were seen once, and the ten largest hold 3.5% to 5%. Source material: PBMCs or T cells enriched from blood (not recorded which). Receptors were obtained from a man younger than 45 who had recovered from COVID-19.

The chain is built from TRBV3-1 (or the pseudogene TRBV3-2) and TRBJ1-3; D is possibly TRBD1 (5 bases). CDR3 length: 16 amino acids. V dropped 0 bases and J dropped 4 bases, with 13 bases sitting between them. Germline assignment: CDR1 LGHDT and CDR2 YNNKEL (reference sequence). The DNA for the CDR3 is TGTGCCAGCAGCCAAGATCGTCGGGGGGTCGGAAACACCATATATTTT. It specifies CASSQDRRGVGNTIYF.

The rearrangement uses TRBV6-5 and TRBJ1-4; 7 nucleotides line up with TRBD1. After removal of 5 bases from V and 7 bases from J, the junction contained 4 bases not matched to a gene. The CDR3 contains 13 residues. Germline V CDR1 and CDR2: MNHEY, SVGAGI. CDR3 in DNA: TGTGCCAGCAGTCCCCGGGACAGTGAAAAACTGTTTTTT. Protein: CASSPRDSEKLFF.

V and J are TRBV28 and TRBJ1-2; perhaps TRBD1 as D (6 bases). CDR3 length: 18 amino acids. CDR1 is MDHEN, CDR2 SYDVKM, per germline. V was clipped by 5 bases and J by 6 bases, with 28 bases between them. In nucleotides, the CDR3 is TGTGCCAGCAGTACTTATACCCCACTACCGGGACATCTGCATGGCTACACCTTC. Residues: CASSTYTPLPGHLHGYTF.

The chain couples TRBV10-2 to TRBJ1-1, with D possibly matching TRBD1 (5 bases). CDR3 length: 12 residues. Germline V lookup: CDR1 WSHSY, CDR2 SAAADI. The ends were cut back, 5 bases at V and 4 bases at J, with 8 bases in the middle. The CDR3 DNA reads as TGCGCCAGCAGTTGGACACGCACTGAAGCTTTCTTT. It codes for CASSWTRTEAFF.

CDR3 sequence reads: CASSKQGFSYEQYF. The CDR3 DNA reads TGTGCCAGCAGCAAACAGGGATTTTCCTACGAGCAGTACTTC. The J gene is TRBJ2-7, the V gene TRBV7-2, with D possibly being TRBD1 (6 bases). The CDR3 spans 14 residues. The V end was cut by 5 bases, the J end by 1 base, with 12 bases between. CDR1 SGHTA and CDR2 FQGNSA come from the germline V gene.

The rearrangement uses TRBV29-1 and TRBJ2-3, with 7 bases lining up with TRBD2. The CDR3 sequence is 15 residues long. The V gene end was trimmed by 3 bases and the J gene end by 1 base; junction bases not matched to a gene: 7. Germline V gene data show CDR1 as SQVTM and CDR2 as ANQGSEA. The CDR3 region is CSVDWVRGGTDTQYF. The CDR3 nucleotides are TGCAGCGTTGACTGGGTCCGGGGGGGCACAGATACGCAGTATTTT.

V and J are TRBV11-2 and TRBJ2-7; 11 nucleotides match TRBD2. Trimming cost V 5 bases and J 2 bases; bases outside gene matches: 11. This CDR3 has 17 residues. Germline lookup yields CDR1 SGHAT and CDR2 FQNNGV. In nucleotides, the CDR3 is TGTGCCAGCAGCCGAACAATGACTAGCGGGGCCCCCTACGAGCAGTACTTC. Its translation: CASSRTMTSGAPYEQYF.

The J gene is TRBJ2-7, the V gene TRBV27, with 9 bases lining up with TRBD1. This CDR3 is built from 14 residues. Germline V gene sequence: CDR1 MNHEY, CDR2 SMNVEV (reference sequence). V gave up 2 bases and J gave up 5 bases; unmatched junction bases: 4. The CDR3 nucleotides are TGTGCCAGCAGTTTAGTACAGGGGGCGGACGAGCAGTACTTC. This gives the protein CASSLVQGADEQYF.

The V call is TRBV5-1, the J call TRBJ2-7, with 7 bases matching TRBD1. This CDR3 spans 16 amino acids. Trimming took 0 bases from V and 1 from J; bases not matched to a gene: 7. Germline CDR1 reads SGHRS; CDR2 reads YFSETQ. The DNA for the CDR3 is TGCGCCAGCAGCTTGGAAGTGACAGGGAATTCCTACGAGCAGTACTTC. As protein: CASSLEVTGNSYEQYF. The variable domain in full, with the rest retrieved from reference TRBV5-1 and TRBJ2-7, is KAGVTQTPRYLIKTRGQQVTLSCSPISGHRSVSWYQQTPGQGLQFLFEYFSETQRNKGNFPGRFSGRQFSNSRSEMNVSTLELGDSALYLCASSLEVTGNSYEQYFGPGTRLTVT.

This clone appeared once. The chain has TRBV6-4 and TRBJ1-2; D is uncertain. Germline lookup yields CDR1 MRHNA and CDR2 SNTAGT. The CDR3 consists of 15 residues. The ends were cut back, 3 bases at V and 0 bases at J, with 11 bases in the middle. The CDR3, as DNA: TGTGCCAGCAGTGATTGGGCAGGCACTAACTATGGCTACACCTTC. Amino acids: CASSDWAGTNYGYTF.

The count of this clone is one. This chain joins TRBV28 and TRBJ1-6; D gene uncertain. CDR3 length equals 13 residues. Trimming cost V 3 bases and J 11 bases, with 11 bases left between them. Germline V gene data show CDR1 as MDHEN and CDR2 as SYDVKM. This CDR3 is CASSFRGRTPLHF. CDR3 DNA sequence: TGTGCCAGCAGTTTTCGGGGAAGGACACCCCTCCACTTT.